The 13 T cell receptor beta chains below were found in one sample sequenced in a study of blood T cell repertoires in COVID-19. Sequencing used immunoSEQ multiplex PCR; TCRdb keeps in-frame clones, though not all of them. The sample has under 250,000 clones; 83% are singletons. Sequenced input: peripheral blood. The receptors shown here come from a woman aged 35 to 49 with active or convalescent COVID-19.

The chain couples TRBV24-1 to TRBJ2-2; TRBD2 aligns across 11 bases. V shed 3 bases and J 2 bases; nucleotides not matched to a gene: 1. The CDR3 sequence is 16 residues long. Per germline, CDR1 KGHDR and CDR2 SFDVKD. As DNA, the CDR3 is TGTGCCACCAGTGATCTAGCGGGGGGTAACACCGGGGAGCTGTTTTTT. Amino acid sequence: CATSDLAGGNTGELFF.

This chain uses TRBV7-9 with TRBJ2-2; D might be TRBD1 (6 bases). Trimming took 0 bases from V and 0 from J, leaving 8 bases between them. The CDR3 is 16 residues long. Germline CDR1 SEHNR, CDR2 FQNEAQ (reference sequence). CDR3 amino acids: CASSLAKGANTGELFF. The CDR3 DNA follows: TGTGCCAGCAGCTTAGCGAAGGGGGCGAACACCGGGGAGCTGTTTTTT. Full variable domain (remainder filled in from reference TRBV7-9 and TRBJ2-2): DTGVSQNPRHKITKRGQNVTFRCDPISEHNRLYWYRQTLGQGPEFLTYFQNEAQLEKSRLLSDRFSAERPKGSFSTLEIQRTEQGDSAMYLCASSLAKGANTGELFFGEGSRLTVL.

This sequence joins TRBV11-3 and TRBJ1-3; 7 nucleotides match TRBD1. V was pared by 1 base and J by 1 base, with 10 bases of the junction left unmatched. This CDR3 region has 18 residues. Germline V lookup: CDR1 SGHNT, CDR2 YENEEA. The CDR3 DNA reads as TGTGCCAGCAGCTTAGCAGGGGGTGCCACTGGATCTGGAAACACCATATATTTT. Its protein is CASSLAGGATGSGNTIYF.

This rearrangement joins TRBV27 to TRBJ1-6, with D possibly TRBD1 on 6 matching bases. Germline CDR1 reads MNHEY; CDR2 reads SMNVEV (reference sequence). The CDR3 runs to 14 residues. V dropped 6 bases and J dropped 7 bases, with 13 bases sitting between them. The CDR3 here is CASSLRTENSPLHF. The CDR3 DNA reads as TGTGCCAGCAGCCTTAGGACAGAAAATTCACCCCTCCACTTT.

This clone was picked up a small number of times. This chain links TRBV9 with TRBJ2-7; 10 positions match TRBD2. Germline assignment: CDR1 SGDLS and CDR2 YYNGEE. CDR3 size: 15 residues. V was pared by 0 bases and J by 5 bases, with 5 bases of the junction left unmatched. CDR3 sequence (DNA): TGTGCCAGCAGCGTAGGGGCTAGCGGGAGAGACGAGCAGTACTTC. Amino acids: CASSVGASGRDEQYF.

This chain links TRBV20-1 with TRBJ1-2; unclear D gene. The CDR3 length is 11 residues. Germline CDR1 and CDR2: DFQATT and SNEGSKA (reference sequence). Trimming removed 6 bases at V and 4 bases at J, with 9 bases between. CDR3 sequence reads: CSATGVYGYTF. CDR3 DNA sequence: TGCAGTGCGACGGGAGTCTATGGCTACACCTTC.

V and J are TRBV4-2 and TRBJ2-3; D unresolved. Germline V gene data show CDR1 as LGHNA and CDR2 as YNFKEQ. The V end was cut by 0 bases, the J end by 6 bases, with 7 bases between. There are 13 residues in the CDR3. CDR3 in DNA: TGTGCCAGCAGCCAAGATCAGGCGGATACGCAGTATTTT. It codes for CASSQDQADTQYF.

The chain carries TRBV5-1 and TRBJ1-2, with TRBD1 matching over 7 bases. The CDR3 is 15 amino acids. Germline assignment: CDR1 SGHRS and CDR2 YFSETQ. Trimming cost V 0 bases and J 0 bases; bases outside gene matches: 2. For the CDR3, the DNA is TGCGCCAGCAGCTTGGAGACAGGGTCTAACTATGGCTACACCTTC. It specifies CASSLETGSNYGYTF.

This clone was observed once. The chain uses TRBV3-1 (or the pseudogene TRBV3-2) and TRBJ2-7; TRBD2 aligns across 10 bases. J gave up 0 bases and V 5 bases, and 7 bases lay outside the gene matches. CDR1 is LGHDT, CDR2 YNNKEL, per germline (reference sequence). This CDR3 contains 16 residues. The CDR3 region has the DNA TGTGCCAGCAGCTCTCCCGGACTAGCGGCCTCCTACGAGCAGTACTTC. It is translated as CASSSPGLAASYEQYF.

V is TRBV11-3 and J is TRBJ2-7; 7 bases fit TRBD2. Germline trimming cut 6 bases from V and 3 bases from J; bases unmatched to any gene: 5. The CDR3 is 13 residues long. Germline loops: CDR1 SGHNT, CDR2 YENEEA. The CDR3 bases are TGTGCCAGCAGATACTCTAGCGGCTACGAGCAGTACTTC. Its translation: CASRYSSGYEQYF.

The J gene is TRBJ1-5, the V gene TRBV10-3; no clear D gene. This CDR3 has 17 amino acids. Germline loops: CDR1 ENHRY, CDR2 SYGVKD. The V end was cut by 3 bases, the J end by 7 bases, with 22 bases between. The CDR3 loop is CAISDPEESPTGQPQHF. CDR3 nucleotides: TGTGCCATCAGTGACCCCGAAGAGAGTCCCACGGGACAGCCCCAGCATTTT.

The rearrangement uses TRBV10-3 and TRBJ1-5; D may be TRBD1 (5 bases). The CDR3 is 12 amino acids. Germline CDR1 reads ENHRY; CDR2 reads SYGVKD. V was shortened by 4 bases and J by 6 bases, with 7 bases between the two germline ends. CDR3 residues: CAISAGSQPQHF. Here the CDR3 DNA reads TGTGCCATCAGTGCAGGGTCTCAGCCCCAGCATTTT.

This chain connects TRBV6-1 to TRBJ1-2; D is uncertain. With 4 bases removed from V and 2 bases from J, the gap between germline ends came to 8 bases. The CDR3 length is 13 residues. From germline, CDR1 is MNHNS and CDR2 SASEGT. The CDR3 DNA sequence: TGTGCCAGCAGTGTAGCTGTAAACTATGGCTACACCTTC. Translating gives CASSVAVNYGYTF.